The TCR beta chain described here comes from a study of blood T cell repertoires in COVID-19. Study-level information: The samples span acute and convalescent COVID-19 from the United States, Italy and Spain. Sample material is recorded as cDNA or gDNA derived from T cells, B-cell-depleted T cells, or PBMCs.

In the original workflow: Reference gene primer amplification yielded estimated nucleated cell counts. Measured with immunoSEQ multiplex PCR; TCRdb has only the in-frame clones, and not every one. That table gives V, J and clone size, and the DNA gave D and trimming. The sample lists about 300,000 clones, approximately 89% occurring once. This receptor was obtained from a woman aged 25 to 39 who had recovered from COVID-19. Sequencing input: peripheral blood.

CDR3: CASSQEGRGRDGYTF. In DNA, the CDR3 is TGCGCCAGCAGCCAAGAAGGGCGGGGGAGGGATGGCTACACCTTC. The chain joins TRBV4-3 to TRBJ1-2; D may be TRBD1 (5 bases). V lost 0 bases, J lost 6 bases, and 14 bases lay in between. This CDR3 spans 15 amino acids. Germline V CDR1 and CDR2: LGHNA, YSLEER.